The present T cell receptor beta chain was sequenced within a study of control samples from healthy donors and cancer patients. The CDR3 is made up of 14 amino acids. V was clipped by 5 bases and J by 0 bases, with 8 bases between them. CDR1 and CDR2 from the germline V gene are SGHRS and YFSETQ. The table came from immunoSEQ multiplex PCR; TCRdb's copy has only in-frame clones and leaves some out. The sample holds around 80,000 clones; around nine tenths are singletons and the top ten take 4.5% to 6%. Sequencing input: blood. The chain employs TRBV5-1 and TRBJ1-4; D gene ambiguous. The sequence was obtained from a woman in her fifties or sixties in good health. CDR3 sequence: CASRQTATNEKLFF. In nucleotides, the CDR3 is TGCGCCAGCAGACAAACAGCAACTAATGAAAAACTGTTTTTT.